This T cell receptor beta chain was documented in a study of blood T cell repertoires in COVID-19. Study-wide context: PBMCs, B-cell-depleted T cells, or T cells were the source of the cDNA or gDNA that made up the material.

As handled by the study authors: Scientists estimated how many nucleated cells there were by amplifying reference gene primers. Method: immunoSEQ multiplex PCR; TCRdb's copy keeps in-frame clones and lacks some. That table gives V, J and clone size, and the DNA gave D and trimming. The table shows 200,000 to 300,000 clones, with around nine tenths occurring only once. The receptor's source is a man under 40 with COVID-19, enrolled during active disease. Sequenced material: peripheral blood.

The CDR3 is CASSYSGGETYEQYF. The CDR3 region has the DNA TGTGCCAGCAGTTACTCTGGGGGGGAGACTTACGAGCAGTACTTC. The chain is built from TRBV6-6 and TRBJ2-7; 7 nucleotides align to TRBD2. This CDR3 contains 15 residues. V lost 0 bases, J lost 4 bases, and 6 bases stayed unmatched. CDR1 is MNHNY, CDR2 SVGAGI, per germline (reference sequence).